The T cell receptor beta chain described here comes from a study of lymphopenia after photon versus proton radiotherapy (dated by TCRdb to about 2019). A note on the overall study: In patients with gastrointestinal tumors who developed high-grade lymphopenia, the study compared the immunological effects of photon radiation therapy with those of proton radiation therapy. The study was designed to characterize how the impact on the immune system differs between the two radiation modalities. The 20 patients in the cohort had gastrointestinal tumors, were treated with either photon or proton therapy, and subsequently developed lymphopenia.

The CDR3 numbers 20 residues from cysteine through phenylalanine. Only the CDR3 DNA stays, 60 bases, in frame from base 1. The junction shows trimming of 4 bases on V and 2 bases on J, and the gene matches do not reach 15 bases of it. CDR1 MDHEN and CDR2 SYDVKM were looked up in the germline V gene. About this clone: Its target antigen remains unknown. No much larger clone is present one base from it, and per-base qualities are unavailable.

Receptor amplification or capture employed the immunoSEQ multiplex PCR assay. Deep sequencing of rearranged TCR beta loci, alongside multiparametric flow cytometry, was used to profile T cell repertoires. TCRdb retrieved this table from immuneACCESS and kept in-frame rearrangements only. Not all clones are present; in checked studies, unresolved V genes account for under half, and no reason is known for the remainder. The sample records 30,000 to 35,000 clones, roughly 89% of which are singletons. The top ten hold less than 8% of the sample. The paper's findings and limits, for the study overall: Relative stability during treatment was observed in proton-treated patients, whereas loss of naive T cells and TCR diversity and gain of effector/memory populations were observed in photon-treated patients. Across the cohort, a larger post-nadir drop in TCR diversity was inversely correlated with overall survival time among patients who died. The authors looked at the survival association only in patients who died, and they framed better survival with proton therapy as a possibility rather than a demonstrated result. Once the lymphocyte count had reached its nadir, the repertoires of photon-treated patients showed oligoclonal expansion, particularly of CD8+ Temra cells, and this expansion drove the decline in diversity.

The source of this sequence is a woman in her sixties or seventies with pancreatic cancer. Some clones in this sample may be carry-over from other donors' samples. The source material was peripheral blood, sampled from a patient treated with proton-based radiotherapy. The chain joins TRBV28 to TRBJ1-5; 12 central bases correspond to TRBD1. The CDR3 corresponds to CASSSPPGQGARFGNQPQHF. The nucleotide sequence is TGTGCCAGCAGTTCTCCCCCGGGACAGGGGGCGCGGTTTGGCAATCAGCCCCAGCATTTT.